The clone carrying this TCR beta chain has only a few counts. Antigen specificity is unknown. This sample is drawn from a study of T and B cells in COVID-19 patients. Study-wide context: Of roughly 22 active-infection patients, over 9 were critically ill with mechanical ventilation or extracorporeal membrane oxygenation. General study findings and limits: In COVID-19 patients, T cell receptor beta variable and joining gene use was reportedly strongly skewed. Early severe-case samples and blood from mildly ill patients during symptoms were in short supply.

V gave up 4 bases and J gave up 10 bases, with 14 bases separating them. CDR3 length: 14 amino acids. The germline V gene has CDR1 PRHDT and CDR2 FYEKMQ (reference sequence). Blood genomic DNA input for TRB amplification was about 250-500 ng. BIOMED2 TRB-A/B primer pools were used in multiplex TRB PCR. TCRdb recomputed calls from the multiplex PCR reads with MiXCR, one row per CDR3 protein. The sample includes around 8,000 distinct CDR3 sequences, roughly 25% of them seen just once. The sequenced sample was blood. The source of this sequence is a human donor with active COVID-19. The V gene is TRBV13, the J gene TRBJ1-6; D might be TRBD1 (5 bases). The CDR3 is CASSSGGGGSPLHF. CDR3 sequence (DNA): TGTGCCAGCAGCTCGGGGGGGGGGGGATCACCCCTCCACTTT.